This TCR beta chain was recorded in a study of T cell clusters in autoimmune cytopenias. Overall study findings and caveats: TRB repertoire shifts in secondary cytopenia and chronic lymphocytic leukemia mostly reflected lymphoma, not autoimmunity. Exclusive TRB clusters were approximately 3.2-fold more numerous in healthy donors than in active autoimmune hepatitis.

This clonotype is labeled medium-sized based on frequency. Its antigen is unidentified. Germline V CDR1 and CDR2: MNHEY, SVGAGI. There are 16 residues in the CDR3. One tube held mixed TRB-A and TRB-B primer pools for touch-down PCR. TCRdb reprocessed the multiplex PCR reads; each CDR3 protein has one entry and no DNA is given. The sample table sets out around 5,700 distinct CDR3 sequences. TRB amplification used approximately 250 ng of peripheral blood genomic DNA. The TCR was taken from a human donor with an autoimmune cytopenia or autoimmune hepatitis (not recorded which). The sequenced sample was peripheral blood. The chain couples TRBV6-5 to TRBJ1-3; TCRdb's D call, TRBD1, is unchecked because there is no DNA. The CDR3 protein is CASSYIPDISGNTIYF.